The T cell receptor beta chain under discussion was sequenced for a study of radiotherapy plus CTLA-4 blockade in lung cancer. Study details: Objective response rate was around 20%; disease control rate, 31%. Overall study results and limits: TCR clones from tumors expanded in blood after radiotherapy plus ipilimumab.

This clone appeared a few times. Its antigen is not identified. Clones were sequenced by immunoSEQ multiplex PCR, and TCRdb holds only the in-frame ones, with some missing. This table has some 80,000 clones, about 79% appearing once. Germline V gives CDR1 MGHRA, CDR2 YSYEKL. The CDR3 has 14 amino acids. Trimming left V 0 bases short and J 4 bases short, with 9 bases between. The sequence derives from a human donor with non-small cell lung cancer whose response to radiotherapy plus ipilimumab could not be evaluated. Some clones in this sample may be carry-over from other donors' samples. Sequences were derived from peripheral blood, sampled from a patient treated with radiotherapy plus ipilimumab. V usage is TRBV4-1 and J usage is TRBJ1-1; D call uncertain. The CDR3 spells CASSQEAQSTEAFF. CDR3 bases: TGCGCCAGCAGCCAAGAGGCCCAATCCACTGAAGCTTTCTTT.